Listed below are T cell receptor beta chains from one sample, sequenced in a study of beta chain features in type 1 diabetes. Libraries were prepared by immunoSEQ multiplex PCR; TCRdb keeps only in-frame clonotypes and omits some of them. Here the sample spans hundreds of thousands of clones, roughly 13% being singletons. The sequenced sample consisted of naive CD4+ T cells from blood. These receptors were obtained from a man aged 18 to 30 with type 1 diabetes. CDR3s leave out the opening cysteine and the closing phenylalanine or tryptophan. Clone size, where shown, is once, few, many, or a class for clones that have expanded.

J gene,V gene,clone size,CDR3 protein
TRBJ2-7,TRBV19,few,ASSLERQGSAEQY
TRBJ1-4,TRBV6-6,NA,ASSSPDGATNEKLF
TRBJ1-1,TRBV14,few,ASSYQTMNTEAF
TRBJ2-1,TRBV13,few,ASSLVGQGKNEQF
TRBJ1-4,TRBV2,NA,ASSAKEVEKLF
TRBJ1-1,TRBV18,NA,ASSRRNTEAF
TRBJ2-1,TRBV5-4,few,ASSMPEGPQF
TRBJ1-2,TRBV2,few,ASSRINYGYT
TRBJ2-2,TRBV5-1,NA,ASSSGGQVSTGELF
TRBJ1-1,TRBV11-2,few,ASSLTVNTEAF
TRBJ1-2,TRBV30,NA,AWERGTNYGYT
TRBJ1-5,TRBV30,NA,AWSVGTGVNQPQH
TRBJ2-6,TRBV7-7,few,ASQAAGANVLT
TRBJ2-7,TRBV30,NA,AWSVQEGPYEQY
TRBJ1-2,TRBV30,NA,AWTSGDGYT
TRBJ1-4,TRBV29-1,NA,SVEDGVEKLF
TRBJ1-2,TRBV30,few,ASDRGTYGYT
TRBJ2-7,TRBV2,NA,ASGTTYEQY
TRBJ1-2,TRBV7-2,few,ASSLTSGAFYGYT
TRBJ1-1,TRBV18,few,ASSPQGITEAF
TRBJ2-3,TRBV7-3,NA,ASSSRRLAGTSDTQY
TRBJ2-5,TRBV5-1,few,ATGTEETQY
TRBJ1-3,TRBV7-2,NA,ASSLGSGYSGNTIY